This TCR beta chain emerged from a study of human T cells and chemical hapten exposure (dated by TCRdb to the early 2020s). About the investigation overall: For sensitization, 2% DPC in acetone was applied to a roughly 2 cm by roughly 2 cm area of upper inner arm skin. Throughout the roughly 25-week study period, patients were also given weekly therapeutic DPC doses on the scalp. Patch testing was performed on the upper back with Finn chambers containing 0.01% DPC, and the patch tests were scored after 6 days according to International Contact Dermatitis Research Group standards. Alopecia areata with under or over 50% scalp involvement, alopecia totalis and alopecia universalis were represented in the patient cohort, which was mostly female. The libraries were sequenced as a pool, and the TCR yield per sample differed mostly because of small variations in library volumes within the pool. The study tracked peripheral blood TCR repertoire changes in vivo during primary and secondary sensitization to the hapten diphenylcyclopropenone (DPC) in alopecia patients. Blood was sampled from patients pre-sensitization (week 0) and at 2, 6 and about 24 weeks after DPC sensitization. Blood for TCR sequencing was provided by twenty-nine alopecia patients at one to four time points (pre-sensitization, 2, 6 and 24 weeks). The research as a whole found: DPC sensitization did not change the number of TCRs with a frequency above 1 in 1000, and there was no evidence of changes in global repertoire structure. After repeated subsampling, the strength of the expansion versus patch-test correlation and the threshold at which it became significant changed. Compared with pre-sensitization or healthy control sets, expanded TCRs formed significantly more large CDR3 similarity clusters, which is consistent with antigen-driven responses. Alopecia, a presumed autoimmune disease, was present in all patients, so the immune response of the patients might differ from that of healthy individuals. The number of PT1 expanded TCRs positively correlated with patch test score, significant at thresholds 8, 16 and 32 but not 4.

V is clipped by 1 base and J by 3 bases, and the sequence between their germline boundaries is 9 bases long. The germline V gene gives CDR1 as SGHTA and CDR2 as FQGNSA. Including cysteine and phenylalanine, the CDR3 has 14 amino acids. Kept here is only the CDR3 DNA, which spans 42 bases and is read in frame from base 1. To prepare the library, RACE was applied. TCRdb lists the instrument as NextSeq 500. Library preparation attached unique molecular identifiers to individual cDNA molecules for quantitative, reproducible TCR counting. For every blood RNA sample, sequencing covered both the TCR alpha and TCR beta chains. In the source study's methods: The median number of TCRs per sample was 95,638, ranging from 23,224 to 690,600. V, J and CDR3 annotation of the TCR reads was carried out using the Decombinator software suite. To make PS versus PT1 abundance plots, every sample was subsampled to the same number of TCRs (28,000). Expanded TCRs were defined as absent before sensitization and observed at least eight times at the 2-week time point. TCRdb took the public reads, trimmed them with fastp at Q25, ran MiXCR for clone calling and kept in-frame beta chains. Merged by CDR3 protein, the rows form single entries marked with the most common genes and DNA. Clone size and V and J calls follow TCRdb, not the original study. The sample yields some 49,000 distinct CDR3 sequences; 9.3% were counted once. Around 4.3% of the sample is taken by the ten largest.

The time point tag for this specimen amounts to: patch test 1, 2 weeks after DPC sensitization. What the treatment or condition label conveys for this sample: therapeutic diphenylcyclopropenone sensitization with weekly scalp DPC. At each patch-test visit, blood was drawn before the patch test was applied. Eligible patients were aged 18 to 70, diagnosed with alopecia, deemed suitable for DPC therapy, and excluded if pregnant. Total RNA was extracted from unfractionated whole blood collected in Tempus Blood RNA tubes. This clonotype was seen repeatedly, ten times or more. This clone's antigen is unknown. No qualities accompany the bases; no much larger clone lies one base away.

The sequencing here drew on whole blood, taken in connection with sensitization to the hapten diphenylcyclopropenone (DPC). The clonotype comes from a woman in her forties or fifties with alopecia areata. Some clones in this sample may be carry-over from other donors' samples. Recombination connected TRBV7-2 to TRBJ1-1; too little of a D gene remains to name it. The bases are TGTGCCAGCAGCTTAGGCAGGAGCCACACTGAAGCTTTCTTT. It is translated as CASSLGRSHTEAFF.